This entry lists 21 T cell receptor beta chains sequenced from one sample in a study of cytomegalovirus exposure and HLA in healthy donors. 60 Vbeta and 13 Jbeta primers were used in PCR. Only in-frame clones appear in the TCRdb table, and some are missing; sequencing was by immunoSEQ multiplex PCR. Of over 110,000 clones in the sample, 70% to 85% were seen once. Sequencing was performed on PBMCs. These receptors all come from a male donor in good health and CMV-seronegative.

V is TRBV7-2 and J is TRBJ2-5, with D maybe TRBD2 (5 bases). The V end was cut by 2 bases, the J end by 2 bases, with 9 bases between. CDR3 length: 14 residues. Germline CDR1 reads SGHTA; CDR2 reads FQGNSA. The CDR3 here is CASSLQAEQETQYF. The CDR3 nucleotides are TGTGCCAGCAGCTTACAAGCGGAACAAGAGACCCAGTACTTC.

This chain uses TRBV9 with TRBJ2-6; D remains ambiguous. The CDR3 is 15 amino acids. The V gene lost 2 bases and the J gene lost 2 bases, with 8 bases spanning the gap. Germline CDR1 reads SGDLS; CDR2 reads YYNGEE. CDR3 region: CASSVRVAGANVLTF. The CDR3, as DNA: TGTGCCAGCAGCGTCCGTGTCGCTGGGGCCAACGTCCTGACTTTC. The full variable domain, with the rest looked up from reference TRBV9 and TRBJ2-6, is DSGVTQTPKHLITATGQRVTLRCSPRSGDLSVYWYQQSLDQGLQFLIQYYNGEERAKGNILERFSAQQFPDLHSELNLSSLELGDSALYFCASSVRVAGANVLTFGAGSRLTVL.

Only one count was recorded for this clone. The chain has TRBV5-1 and TRBJ2-2; D perhaps matches TRBD1 (7 bases). Trimming left V 0 bases short and J 4 bases short, with 13 bases between. The V gene's germline CDR1 is SGHRS and CDR2 YFSETQ. The CDR3 extends over 16 amino acids. CDR3 sequence (DNA): TGCGCCAGCAGCTTGGGGAGGGGGCGAGTCACCGGGGAGCTGTTTTTT. Translated, it gives CASSLGRGRVTGELFF.

V usage is TRBV6-5 and J usage is TRBJ2-2, with D perhaps matching TRBD2 (6 bases). The CDR3 is 15 amino acids. The germline CDR1 and CDR2 sequences are MNHEY and SVGAGI. V was cut by 6 bases and J by 5 bases, with 16 bases left in between. Written as DNA, the CDR3 is TGTGCCAGCAGCTACGGGAGCGGTGGAACCGGGGAGCTGTTTTTT. Its translation is CASSYGSGGTGELFF.

The rearrangement links TRBV5-1 to TRBJ2-7, with D perhaps matching TRBD2 (6 bases). The V gene's germline CDR1 is SGHRS and CDR2 YFSETQ. V was trimmed by 3 bases and J by 5 bases, leaving 12 bases between them. This CDR3 contains 13 residues. This chain's CDR3 is CASSSGGGDEQYF. The CDR3 DNA follows: TGCGCCAGCAGCTCCGGGGGTGGGGACGAGCAGTACTTC.

The CDR3 sequence is CAIRTAGNTIYF. As DNA, the CDR3 is TGTGCCATCAGGACTGCTGGAAACACCATATATTTT. The chain links TRBV10-3 to TRBJ1-3, with D hard to call. The V end was cut by 6 bases, the J end by 2 bases, with 5 bases between. This CDR3 has 12 amino acids. The germline V gene encodes CDR1 ENHRY and CDR2 SYGVKD.

The V and J genes are TRBV27 and TRBJ1-6; possibly TRBD1 for D (5 bases). Germline V gene data show CDR1 as MNHEY and CDR2 as SMNVEV (reference sequence). Between the trimmed V and J ends, which lost 6 bases and 8 bases, there was a span of 17 bases. This CDR3 comprises 15 residues. The CDR3 DNA is TGTGCCAGCAGGTGGACGGGACTGGAGCATTCACCCCTCCACTTT. This encodes CASRWTGLEHSPLHF.

This clone was recorded only once. V and J are TRBV5-1 and TRBJ2-1, with D unclear. Germline-derived CDR1 and CDR2 are SGHRS and YFSETQ. Trimming removed 4 bases at V and 7 bases at J, with 12 bases between. This CDR3 has 13 residues. In nucleotides, the CDR3 is TGCGCCAGCAGCCCGAACCAGTTGAATGAGCAGTTCTTC. Its translation: CASSPNQLNEQFF.

The CDR3 DNA is TGTGCCAGCAGCTTAGACGGGTCGGGACTTAGCCACAATGAGCAGTTCTTC. It specifies CASSLDGSGLSHNEQFF. The chain recombines TRBV7-9 with TRBJ2-1, with D possibly being TRBD2 (6 bases). The germline CDR1 and CDR2 sequences are SEHNR and FQNEAQ (reference sequence). The CDR3 spans 17 residues. V lost 1 base, J lost 5 bases, and 18 bases lay in between.

This rearrangement joins TRBV27 to TRBJ1-1; no reliable D call. Germline V gene lookup returns CDR1 MNHEY and CDR2 SMNVEV (reference sequence). V was shortened by 6 bases and J by 10 bases, with 15 bases between the two germline ends. CDR3 length: 12 amino acids. The CDR3 nucleotides are TGTGCCAGCAGCCCCCCCTCGGGAGTAGCTTTCTTT. Encoded protein: CASSPPSGVAFF.

The gene calls are TRBV7-3 and TRBJ2-6; D perhaps matches TRBD2 (6 bases). The CDR3 has 14 amino acids. V was trimmed by 9 bases and J by 0 bases, leaving 9 bases between them. Germline V gene lookup returns CDR1 SGHTA and CDR2 FQGTGA. DNA for the CDR3: TGTGCCAGTAAGGAGGGCTCTGGGGCCAACGTCCTGACTTTC. Its protein is CASKEGSGANVLTF. Variable domain in full (rest from reference TRBV7-3 and TRBJ2-6): GAGVSQTPSNKVTEKGKYVELRCDPISGHTALYWYRQSLGQGPEFLIYFQGTGAADDSGLPNDRFFAVRPEGSVSTLKIQRTERGDSAVYLCASKEGSGANVLTFGAGSRLTVL.

The chain employs TRBV5-1 and TRBJ1-1, with 9 positions matching TRBD1. CDR3 size: 14 residues. Trimming took 4 bases from V and 7 from J; bases not matched to a gene: 8. Germline CDR1 SGHRS, CDR2 YFSETQ. CDR3 residues: CASSKRTGDDEAFF. CDR3 DNA sequence: TGCGCCAGCAGCAAGAGGACAGGGGACGATGAAGCTTTCTTT.

In its sample, this clone was seen a few times. The chain is built from TRBV9 and TRBJ2-7; 8 nucleotides line up with TRBD1. The V gene end was trimmed by 3 bases and the J gene end by 4 bases; junction bases not matched to a gene: 9. The CDR3 has 15 amino acids. CDR1 SGDLS and CDR2 YYNGEE come from the germline V gene. CDR3 coding DNA: TGTGCCAGCAGCGCCGGACAGGGAGCGGTGTACGAGCAGTACTTC. Protein: CASSAGQGAVYEQYF.

V and J are TRBV7-9 and TRBJ2-7; 15 nucleotides match TRBD2. CDR3 length equals 17 residues. V shed 5 bases and J 2 bases; nucleotides not matched to a gene: 7. CDR1 is SEHNR, CDR2 FQNEAQ, per germline (reference sequence). CDR3 residues: CASSVGTSGRITYEQYF. The CDR3 nucleotides are TGTGCCAGCAGCGTCGGGACTAGCGGGAGGATTACCTACGAGCAGTACTTC.

This rearrangement joins TRBV2 to TRBJ2-7; D is uncertain. Trimming pared 0 bases from V and 3 bases from J, leaving 6 bases between. CDR1 is SNHLY, CDR2 FYNNEI, per germline. This CDR3 comprises 13 residues. The CDR3 bases are TGTGCCAGCAGTGAAGCGCCGGGCTACGAGCAGTACTTC. Translated, it gives CASSEAPGYEQYF.

The genes are TRBV6-1 and TRBJ2-2; the match to TRBD1 covers 7 bases. CDR3 length: 14 residues. The junction had 3 bases not matched to a gene; V was cut back by 8 bases and J by 0 bases. In germline, CDR1 is MNHNS, CDR2 SASEGT. CDR3 sequence: CASWDSSNTGELFF. CDR3 nucleotides: TGTGCCAGCTGGGACAGTTCGAACACCGGGGAGCTGTTTTTT.

The chain has TRBV5-1 and TRBJ2-1; 9 bases fit TRBD2. The V and J ends lost 4 bases and 6 bases, in that order; junction bases with no gene match: 8. The CDR3 sequence is 15 residues long. Germline V lookup: CDR1 SGHRS, CDR2 YFSETQ. CDR3 in DNA: TGCGCCAGCAGCCCGTGGGGGCGGGAGGGCAATGAGCAGTTCTTC. The encoded protein is CASSPWGREGNEQFF.

The CDR3 loop reads CASSLDAGITEAFF. The CDR3 DNA reads as TGTGCCAGCAGCTTGGATGCGGGGATCACTGAAGCTTTCTTT. The rearrangement uses TRBV7-3 and TRBJ1-1; no firm D call. Germline loops: CDR1 SGHTA, CDR2 FQGTGA. The CDR3 extends over 14 amino acids. Trimming removed 3 bases at V and 4 bases at J, with 12 bases between.

The J gene is TRBJ2-7, the V gene TRBV13, with unresolved D. CDR3 size: 15 residues. Germline V gene sequence: CDR1 PRHDT, CDR2 FYEKMQ (reference sequence). Trimming took off 5 bases at V and 2 bases at J, with 16 bases between the two ends. The CDR3 sequence: CASSPGFEPTYEQYF. The DNA for the CDR3 is TGTGCCAGCAGCCCCGGGTTTGAACCGACCTACGAGCAGTACTTC.

This clone was observed a handful of times. This chain uses TRBV21-1 with TRBJ2-1; the DNA was not used to check the table's D call, TRBD2. TRBV21-1 is annotated as a pseudogene. This CDR3 is built from 19 residues. CDR3 sequence: CASRPSSLAGEGSYNEQFF. Written as DNA, the CDR3 is TGTGCCAGCAGACCATCTTCACTAGCGGGAGAGGGATCCTACAATGAGCAGTTCTTC.

The chain couples TRBV7-9 to TRBJ2-7; possibly TRBD2 for D (6 bases). V lost 9 bases, J lost 2 bases, and 11 bases lay in between. From germline, CDR1 is SEHNR and CDR2 FQNEAQ (reference sequence). This CDR3 spans 12 amino acids. For the CDR3, the DNA is TGTGCCAGTTACGGGGGAACCTACGAGCAGTACTTC. Amino acid sequence: CASYGGTYEQYF.